The text below deals with one T cell receptor beta chain. Germline lookup yields CDR1 SGHRS and CDR2 YFSETQ. CDR3 length equals 16 residues. The junction had 7 bases not matched to a gene; V was cut back by 1 base and J by 5 bases. The data were taken from a study of CD8 T cells in Susac syndrome. Bulk CD8+ and CD4+ cells came from magnetic negative isolation; CD8+ TEMRA by FACS. Random hexamers primed reverse transcription of about 0.45 to 1 ug RNA. It was immunoSEQ multiplex PCR that amplified TCR beta CDR3 across 54 Vbeta and 13 Jbeta. One entry per CDR3 protein results from TCRdb running MiXCR on the immunoSEQ multiplex PCR reads. The sample consists of 100,000 to 150,000 distinct CDR3 sequences, nearly 95% of them appearing once.

The TCR was taken from a human donor in good health. The rearrangement joins TRBV5-1 to TRBJ2-5, with 11 bases identical to TRBD2. The sample comprised CD4+ T cells from PBMCs. CDR3: CASSLTSGSGAETQYF. Written as DNA, the CDR3 is TGCGCCAGCAGCTTGACTAGCGGGAGTGGGGCGGAGACCCAGTACTTC.